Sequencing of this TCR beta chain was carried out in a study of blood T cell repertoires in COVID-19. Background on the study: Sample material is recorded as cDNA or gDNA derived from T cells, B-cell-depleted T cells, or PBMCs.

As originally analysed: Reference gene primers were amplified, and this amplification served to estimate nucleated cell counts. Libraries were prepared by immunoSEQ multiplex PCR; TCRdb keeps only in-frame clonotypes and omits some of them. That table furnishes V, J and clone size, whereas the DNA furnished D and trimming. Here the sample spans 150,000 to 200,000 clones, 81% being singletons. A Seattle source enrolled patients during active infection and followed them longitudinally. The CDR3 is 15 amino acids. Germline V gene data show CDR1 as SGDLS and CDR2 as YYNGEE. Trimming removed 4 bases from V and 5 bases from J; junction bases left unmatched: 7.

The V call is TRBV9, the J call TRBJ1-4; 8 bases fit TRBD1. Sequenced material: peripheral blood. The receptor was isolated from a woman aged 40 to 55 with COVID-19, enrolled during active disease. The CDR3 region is CASSPRTGLNEKLFF. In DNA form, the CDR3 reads TGTGCCAGCAGCCCCCGGACAGGGCTAAATGAAAAACTGTTTTTT.